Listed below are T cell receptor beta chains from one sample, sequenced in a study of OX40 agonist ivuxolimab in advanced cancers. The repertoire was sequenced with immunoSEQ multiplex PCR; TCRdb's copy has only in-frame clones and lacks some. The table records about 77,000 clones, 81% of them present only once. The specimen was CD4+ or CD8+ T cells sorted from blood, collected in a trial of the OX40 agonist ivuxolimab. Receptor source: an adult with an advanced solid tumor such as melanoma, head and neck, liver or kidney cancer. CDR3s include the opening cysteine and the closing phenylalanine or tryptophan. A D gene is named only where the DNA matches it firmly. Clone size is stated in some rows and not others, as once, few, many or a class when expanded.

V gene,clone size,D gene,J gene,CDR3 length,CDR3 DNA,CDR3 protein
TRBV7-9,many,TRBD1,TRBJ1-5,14,TGTGCCAGCAGCCTGGGACAGGGAGGTCAGCCCCAGCATTTT,CASSLGQGGQPQHF
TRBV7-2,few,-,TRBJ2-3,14,TGTGCCAGCAGCTTAGGGCTGCAGGCAGATACGCAGTATTTT,CASSLGLQADTQYF
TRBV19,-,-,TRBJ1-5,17,TGTGCCAGTAGCCCCGGGCGGAAGAACTCGGGCAATCAGCCCCAGCATTTT,CASSPGRKNSGNQPQHF
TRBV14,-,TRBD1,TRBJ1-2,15,TGTGCCAGCAGCCAACCCGGGACAGGGGGCTATGGCTACACCTTC,CASSQPGTGGYGYTF
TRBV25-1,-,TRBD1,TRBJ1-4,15,TGTGCCAGCAGTGACCCCGGGACAGGGGGCGAAAAACTGTTTTTT,CASSDPGTGGEKLFF
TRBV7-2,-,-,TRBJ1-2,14,TGTGCCAGCAGCCGCGAGGTTAGGGAAGGAGGCTACACCTTC,CASSREVREGGYTF
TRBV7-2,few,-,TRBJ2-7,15,TGTGCCAGCAGCCAAGCTCGGGGATCTGCTTACGAGCAGTACTTC,CASSQARGSAYEQYF
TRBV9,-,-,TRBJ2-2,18,TGTGCCAGCAGCGTAGGGGCAGGAACGATAACGAACACCGGGGAGCTGTTTTTT,CASSVGAGTITNTGELFF
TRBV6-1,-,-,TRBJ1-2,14,TGTGCCAGCACACCCGGGGACACATACTATGGCTACACCTTC,CASTPGDTYYGYTF
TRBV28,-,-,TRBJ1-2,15,TGTGCCAGCAGGAAAAACGGACAGTTTCTCTATGGCTACACCTTC,CASRKNGQFLYGYTF
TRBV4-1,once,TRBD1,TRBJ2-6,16,TGCGCCAGCAGCCAACAGGGGGCCTCTGGGGCCAACGTCCTGACTTTC,CASSQQGASGANVLTF
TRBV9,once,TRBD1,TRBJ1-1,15,TGTGCCAGCAGCGCCCGGGACAGAGGAAACACTGAAGCTTTCTTT,CASSARDRGNTEAFF
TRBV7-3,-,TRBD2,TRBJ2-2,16,TGTGCCAGCAGCCCCGGGGGGGCCCGTGGCACCGGGGAGCTGTTTTTT,CASSPGGARGTGELFF
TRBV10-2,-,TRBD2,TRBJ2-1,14,TGCGCCAGCAGGGACCGGGGGGCCTACAATGAGCAGTTCTTC,CASRDRGAYNEQFF
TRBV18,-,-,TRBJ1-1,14,TGTGCCAGCTCACCACTCTATGTAAACACTGAAGCTTTCTTT,CASSPLYVNTEAFF
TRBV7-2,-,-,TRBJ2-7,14,TGTGCCAGCAGCAAGGGACATCTTAACTACGAGCAGTACTTC,CASSKGHLNYEQYF
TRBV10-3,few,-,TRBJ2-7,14,TGTGCCATCAGTGAACAGGGACCATATGGTGGGCAGTACTTC,CAISEQGPYGGQYF
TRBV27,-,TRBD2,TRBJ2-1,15,TGTGCCAGCAGTTTTGGACTAGCGGGCCACAATGAGCAGTTCTTC,CASSFGLAGHNEQFF
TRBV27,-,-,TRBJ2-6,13,TGTGCCAGCAGTAGGGCTGGGGCCAACGTCCTGACTTTC,CASSRAGANVLTF
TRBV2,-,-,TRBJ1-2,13,TGTGCCAGCAGTGAAGGGGACGGTTATGGCTACACCTTC,CASSEGDGYGYTF
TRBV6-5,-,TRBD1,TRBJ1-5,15,TGTGCCAGCAGGCAGACAGGGGGCACTAATCAGCCCCAGCATTTT,CASRQTGGTNQPQHF
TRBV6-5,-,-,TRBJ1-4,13,TGTGCCAGCAGCGCCACCAGGGCTGAAAAACTGTTTTTT,CASSATRAEKLFF
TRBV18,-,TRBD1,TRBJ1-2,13,TGTGCCAGCTCACCACCGACAGGGGATGGCTACACCTTC,CASSPPTGDGYTF
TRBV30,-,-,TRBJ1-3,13,TGTGCCTGGAGTGTAAACTCTGGAAACACCATATATTTT,CAWSVNSGNTIYF
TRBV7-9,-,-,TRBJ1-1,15,TGTGCCAGCAGCTTGTACGCAGGGGCTGACACTGAAGCTTTCTTT,CASSLYAGADTEAFF
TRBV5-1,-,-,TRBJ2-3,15,TGCGCCAGCAGCTTGGTTGGGTCTAGCACAGATACGCAGTATTTT,CASSLVGSSTDTQYF
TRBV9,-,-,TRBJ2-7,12,TGTGCCAGCAGCCGCCATCAGGGCGAGCAGTACTTC,CASSRHQGEQYF
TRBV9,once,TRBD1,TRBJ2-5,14,TGTGCCAGCAGCCCTCAACAGGGGGGAGAGACCCAGTACTTC,CASSPQQGGETQYF
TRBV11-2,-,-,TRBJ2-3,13,TGTGCCAGCAGCTCTAGAGGGGGATATACGCAGTATTTT,CASSSRGGYTQYF
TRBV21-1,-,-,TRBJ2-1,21,TGTGCCAGCAGCCCCTCCCCCCATCAATGGGGCCCGACTAGCGGGAGGGATGAGCAGTTCTTC,CASSPSPHQWGPTSGRDEQFF
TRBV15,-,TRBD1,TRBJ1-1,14,TGTGCCACCAGCACCGGGACAGTAAACACTGAAGCTTTCTTT,CATSTGTVNTEAFF
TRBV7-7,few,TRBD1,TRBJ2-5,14,TGTGCTAGCAGCTTAGGGACAGGCCAAGAGACCCAGTACTTC,CASSLGTGQETQYF
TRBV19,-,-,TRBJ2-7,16,TGTGCCAGTAGTGCGTGGACCCTACAATCCTCCTACGAGCAGTACTTC,CASSAWTLQSSYEQYF
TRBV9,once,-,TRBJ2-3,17,TGTGCCAGCAGCCTATTAACTAGTTCCTTCGGCACAGATACGCAGTATTTT,CASSLLTSSFGTDTQYF
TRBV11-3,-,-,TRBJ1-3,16,TGTGCCAGCAGCTTTAGTATCGGGGGCTCTGGAAACACCATATATTTT,CASSFSIGGSGNTIYF
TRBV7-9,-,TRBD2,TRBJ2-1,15,TGTGCCAGCGGGACTTTAGCGGGGTCCTACAATGAGCAGTTCTTC,CASGTLAGSYNEQFF
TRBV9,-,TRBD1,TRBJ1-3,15,TGTGCCAGCAGCGTGGAGGGGGCGTACGGAAACACCATATATTTT,CASSVEGAYGNTIYF
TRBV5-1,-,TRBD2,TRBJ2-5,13,TGCGCCAGCAGCGAGGACCTCCGGGGGGGCCAATACTTC,CASSEDLRGGQYF
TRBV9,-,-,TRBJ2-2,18,TGTGCCAGCAGCGCGACAGCCGTCAGGGTGATTAACACCGGGGAGCTGTTTTTT,CASSATAVRVINTGELFF
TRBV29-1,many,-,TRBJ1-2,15,TGCAGCGTTCGTGGCAGCTCAGGAGGGTCGGACGGCTACACCTTC,CSVRGSSGGSDGYTF